One T cell receptor beta chain is described in this entry. Its antigen is unidentified. The data belong to a study of T cell clonotyping in hematopoietic cell transplantation. Regarding the study as a whole: CD4 and CD8 repertoire contributions could not be separated without sorting. Recipient TCR diversity dropped after transplant; expanded clonotypes rose from day 30 to 180. At the given depth, recipient repertoires were over 95% de novo clonotypes.

Recipients were bled about 28 days pretransplant and at posttransplant days 30, 100, 180. Clones were read by immunoSEQ multiplex PCR, and TCRdb kept only the in-frame ones, dropping some. The sample includes approximately 12,000 clones, under 75% seen only once; the top ten take roughly 15%. The specimen comprised peripheral blood mononuclear cells, sampled 180 days after allogeneic stem cell transplant. This TCR was sampled from a male patient aged 55-69 years who had an allogeneic stem cell transplant from an unrelated donor, so the T cells may come from the graft donor. Some clones in this sample may be carry-over from other donors' samples.

CDR3 DNA sequence: TGTGCCAGCAGTGCGAGGGCTCTCACCTACGAGCAGTACTTC. Protein sequence: CASSARALTYEQYF. This chain uses TRBV28 with TRBJ2-7; D perhaps matches TRBD2 (5 bases). CDR1 and CDR2 (germline): MDHEN, SYDVKM. With 5 bases removed from V and 2 bases from J, the gap between germline ends came to 13 bases. The CDR3 is made up of 14 amino acids. The full variable domain, its missing parts supplied by reference TRBV28 and TRBJ2-7, is DVKVTQSSRYLVKRTGEKVFLECVQDMDHENMFWYRQDPGLGLRLIYFSYDVKMKEKGDIPEGYSVSREKKERFSLILESASTNQTSMYLCASSARALTYEQYFGPGTRLTVT.